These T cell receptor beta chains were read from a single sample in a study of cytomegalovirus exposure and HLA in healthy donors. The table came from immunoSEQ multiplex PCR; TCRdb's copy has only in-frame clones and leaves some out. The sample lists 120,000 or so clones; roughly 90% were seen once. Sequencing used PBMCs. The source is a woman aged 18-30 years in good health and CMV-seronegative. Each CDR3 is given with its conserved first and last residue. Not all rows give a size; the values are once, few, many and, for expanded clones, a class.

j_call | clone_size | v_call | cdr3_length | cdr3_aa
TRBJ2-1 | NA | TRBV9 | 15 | CASGGGASSYNEQFF
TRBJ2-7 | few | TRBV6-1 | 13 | CASREGLAGDWYF
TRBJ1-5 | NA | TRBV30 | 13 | CAWSVDNRQPQHF
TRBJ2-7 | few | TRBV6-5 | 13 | CASSYSSRLEQYF
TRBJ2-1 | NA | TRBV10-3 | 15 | CATLGLAETGGEQFF
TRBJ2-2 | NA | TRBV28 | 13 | CASTTSPAGELFF
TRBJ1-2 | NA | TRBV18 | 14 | CASSPDRGREGYTF
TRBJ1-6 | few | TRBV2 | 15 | CASSVGSSYNSPLHF
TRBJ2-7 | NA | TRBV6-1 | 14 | CASGRGLGPYEQYF
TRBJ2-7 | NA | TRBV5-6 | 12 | CASSSPSGEQYF
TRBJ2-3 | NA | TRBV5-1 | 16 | CASSLAWSGLTDTQYF
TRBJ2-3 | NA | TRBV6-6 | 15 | CASSLTDPYTDTQYF
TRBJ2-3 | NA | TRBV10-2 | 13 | CASRELGTDTQYF
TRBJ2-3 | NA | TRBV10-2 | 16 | CASSHGLAGYTDTQYF
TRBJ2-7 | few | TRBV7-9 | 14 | CASSPWDRGNEQYF
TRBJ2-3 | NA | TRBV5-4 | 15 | CASSLFGTSGKLQYF
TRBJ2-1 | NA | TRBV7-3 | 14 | CASSLLAEGNEQFF
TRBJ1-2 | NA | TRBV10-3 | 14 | CAIRYSIQMRGYTF
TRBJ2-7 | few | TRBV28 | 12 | CASTSGTYEQYF
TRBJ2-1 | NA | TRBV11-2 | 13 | CASSWTGANEQFF
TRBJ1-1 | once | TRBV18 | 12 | CASSRSGGEAFF
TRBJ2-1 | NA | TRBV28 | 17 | CASRLTRGQGSYNEQFF
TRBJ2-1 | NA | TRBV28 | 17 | CASSFWSSGASYNEQFF
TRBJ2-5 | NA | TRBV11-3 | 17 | CASSFDGRAVSGETQYF
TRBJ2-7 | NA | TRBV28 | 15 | CASRTPGTGGHEQYF
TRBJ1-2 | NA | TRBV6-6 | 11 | CASSSDYGYTF
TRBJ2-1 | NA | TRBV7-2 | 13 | CASSRERGNEQFF
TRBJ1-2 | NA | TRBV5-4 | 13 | CASSGGGGYGYTF
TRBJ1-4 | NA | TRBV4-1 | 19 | CASSLLGTGRIATNEKLFF
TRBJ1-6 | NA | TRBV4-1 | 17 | CASSQDYGGLDNSPLHF
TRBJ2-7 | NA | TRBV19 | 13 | CASSRTQGYEQYF
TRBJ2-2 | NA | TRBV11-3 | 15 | CASSLLTGSSAELFF
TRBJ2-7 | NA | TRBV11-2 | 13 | CASSFSQGYEQYF
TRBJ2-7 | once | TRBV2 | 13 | CASRGQGAGEQYF
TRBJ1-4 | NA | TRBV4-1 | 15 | CASSQDITSGEKLFF
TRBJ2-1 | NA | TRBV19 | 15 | CASSSPSGGYNEQFF
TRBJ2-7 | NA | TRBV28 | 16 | CASSLFTVSGSYEQYF
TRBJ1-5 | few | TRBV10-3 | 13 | CAITQGGGQPQHF
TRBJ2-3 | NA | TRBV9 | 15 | CASSVGISGTDTQYF
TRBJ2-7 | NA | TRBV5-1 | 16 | CASSLGSSGAYYEQYF
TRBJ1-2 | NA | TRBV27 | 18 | CASSPTIMTTDRSYGYTF
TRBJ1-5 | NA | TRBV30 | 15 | CAWSAGQGGVQPQHF
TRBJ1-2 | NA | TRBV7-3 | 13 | CASSFGEGYGYTF
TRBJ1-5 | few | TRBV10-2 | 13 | CASSEGPANPQHF
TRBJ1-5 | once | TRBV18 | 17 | CASSPGRTGPSNQPQHF
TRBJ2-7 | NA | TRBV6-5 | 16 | CASSYSPPGQSYEQYF